Presented here are 28 T cell receptor beta chains from one specimen sequenced in a study of tumor-infiltrating lymphocytes in primary liver carcinoma. The researchers produced TCR beta cDNA from roughly 550 ng total RNA with a constant-region primer. Each TCR beta library was derived from three nested multiplex PCR rounds that employed slightly modified ARM-PCR. The first two PCR rounds used TRBV1-TRBV30 forward primers with a C-beta reverse primer, roughly 10 cycles each. From the multiplex PCR reads, TCRdb called clonotypes with MiXCR, one entry per CDR3 protein. The sample carries approximately 110,000 distinct CDR3 sequences, roughly 69% recorded once. Unsorted bulk tissue, roughly 19-34 mg of it, served as the source for co-extraction of RNA and DNA. The sample consisted of liver tumor tissue from sampling region 1. Subset reported: tumor region T1, superior pole. The receptor set was obtained from a woman in her sixties with primary liver carcinoma and hepatitis B virus infection.

Concerning this clonotype itself: The junction departs from the called germline gene at one end, perhaps through a read error. The chain has TRBV11-2 and TRBJ1-4; 7 nucleotides match TRBD1. Germline loops: CDR1 SGHAT, CDR2 FQNNGV. CDR3 size: 18 residues. The CDR3 DNA reads as TGTGCCAGCAGCTCGACAGGGACCACTCGAGCAACTAATGAAAACCTGCTATTT. Its translation is CASSSTGTTRATNENLLF.

This clonotype came up many times. The V and J genes are TRBV6-5 and TRBJ1-2; D might be TRBD1 (5 bases). CDR3 length: 14 amino acids. V was pared by 8 bases and J by 7 bases, with 20 bases between. Per germline, CDR1 MNHEY and CDR2 SVGAGI. The CDR3 region is CASSLGRKTLGYTF. In DNA form, the CDR3 reads TGTGCCAGCTCATTGGGACGGAAAACCCTTGGCTACACCTTC.

This clonotype turned up a few times. This chain connects TRBV11-3 to TRBJ2-1, with a possible D match to TRBD2 (7 bases). Germline assignment: CDR1 SGHNT and CDR2 YENEEA. This CDR3 is built from 17 residues. CDR3 bases: TGTGTCAGTAGCTCCCGGGGGGCGCGGACCATGGGCAACGAGCAGTTCTTC. Translating gives CVSSSRGARTMGNEQFF. The full variable domain, rest sourced from reference TRBV11-3 and TRBJ2-1, is EAGVVQSPRYKIIEKKQPVAFWCNPISGHNTLYWYLQNLGQGPELLIRYENEEAVDDSQLPKDRFSAERLKGVDSTLKIQPAELGDSAVYLCVSSSRGARTMGNEQFFGPGTRLTVL.

Concerning this clonotype: Relative to the germline gene, one junction end is altered; a read error may explain this. The V and J genes are TRBV5-4 and TRBJ1-2, with D unresolved. The length of the CDR3 is 15 residues. Looked up from germline, CDR1 is SGHNT and CDR2 is YYREEE (reference sequence). The CDR3 nucleotides are TGTACCAGCAGCTCTGTACAGTCCCCCAACTATGGCTACACCTTC. Residues: CTSSSVQSPNYGYTF.

The chain is built from TRBV11-2 and TRBJ1-4, with a tentative D call TRBD1 (6 bases). V gave up 3 bases and J gave up 0 bases, with 14 bases separating them. In germline, CDR1 is SGHAT, CDR2 FQNNGV. This CDR3 is built from 17 residues. The CDR3 DNA reads TGTGCCAGCAGCTTCACCCGACAGGTTGCAACTAATGAAAAACTGTTTTTT. Translated: CASSFTRQVATNEKLFF.

V usage is TRBV7-8 and J usage is TRBJ2-3, with no clear D. The CDR3 has 15 residues. Trimming cost V 1 base and J 4 bases, with 12 bases left between them. Germline V gene lookup returns CDR1 SGHVS and CDR2 FQNEAQ. DNA of the CDR3: TGTGCCAGCAGCTTAGACCCCGGAGCCGCAGATACGCAGTATTTT. Its protein product is CASSLDPGAADTQYF.

The genes are TRBV11-2 and TRBJ2-1, with 11 bases that match TRBD2. CDR3 length: 16 amino acids. Germline V CDR1 and CDR2: SGHAT, FQNNGV. The V and J ends lost 11 bases and 2 bases, in that order; junction bases with no gene match: 11. CDR3 loop: CACNPRLAGTYNEQFF. In nucleotides, the CDR3 is TGTGCCTGCAACCCTCGACTAGCGGGAACCTACAATGAGCAGTTCTTC.

The sample holds many counts of this clonotype. The chain has TRBV29-1 and TRBJ1-2, with 8 bases aligning to TRBD1. The germline V gene encodes CDR1 SQVTM and CDR2 ANQGSEA. Losses at the gene ends were 6 bases for V and 5 bases for J; bases not matched to a gene: 14. The CDR3 has 15 amino acids. CDR3 in amino acids: CSVAVSGTGFYGYTF. The DNA of the CDR3 is TGCAGCGTCGCCGTCTCAGGGACAGGATTTTATGGCTACACCTTC.

For this clonotype: A read error may be the cause here, since a much bigger clone is one base away. This chain joins TRBV6-5 and TRBJ1-3, with D unresolved. Germline V gives CDR1 MNHEY, CDR2 SVGAGI. V lost 6 bases and J lost 0, with 15 bases in between. The CDR3 length is 16 residues. CDR3 sequence reads: CASRALLGLSGNTIYF. CDR3 nucleotides: TGTGCCAGCAGAGCGCTTCTGGGTCTCTCTGGAAACACCATATATTTT.

A remark on this clonotype: The junction and the germline gene differ at one end; a read error may be behind it. V and J are TRBV14 and TRBJ1-3, with D unclear. The length of the CDR3 is 13 residues. The germline V gene has CDR1 SGHDN and CDR2 FVKESK. The CDR3 region is CASSQDRGNITYF. In nucleotides, the CDR3 is TGTGCTAGCAGCCAAGATCGGGGAAACATCACATATTTT.

A remark on this clonotype: A read error may be the cause here, since a much bigger clone is one base away. This sequence joins TRBV7-9 and TRBJ1-2, with D unresolved. Trimming took 1 base from V and 2 from J, leaving 2 bases between them. The CDR3 has 12 residues. CDR1 SEHNR and CDR2 FQNEAQ come from the germline V gene (reference sequence). This chain's CDR3 is CASSLENYGYTF. The CDR3 DNA sequence: TGTGCCAGCAGCTTAGAGAACTATGGCTACACCTTC.

Note on this clonotype: The junction does not match germline at one end; this may be a read error. This rearrangement joins TRBV4-2 to TRBJ2-7, with TRBD2 identical over 9 bases. The germline CDR1 and CDR2 sequences are LGHNA and YNFKEQ. The CDR3 is made up of 14 amino acids. CDR3 in DNA: TGTGCCAGCAGCCAAGAGGTAGCGGGAGATGAGCACTACTTC. Its protein product is CASSQEVAGDEHYF.

The sample holds a few counts of this clonotype. The CDR3 reads CASSLYGYYEQYF. The DNA of the CDR3 is TGCGCCAGCAGCTTATACGGTTACTACGAGCAGTACTTC. This chain links TRBV5-1 with TRBJ2-7; D remains ambiguous. Germline CDR1 is SGHRS and CDR2 is YFSETQ. V was clipped by 2 bases and J by 3 bases, with 9 bases between them. The CDR3 sequence is 13 residues long.

Remarks on this clonotype: A much larger clone differs by one base, so this may be a read error. This chain joins TRBV12-5 and TRBJ2-6; possible D gene TRBD2, 6 bases. The CDR3 runs to 13 residues. Germline V gene data show CDR1 as LGHNT and CDR2 as FRNRAP. CDR3 in amino acids: CTSAGSGANVLTF. The CDR3 bases are TGTACAAGCGCGGGGTCTGGGGCCAACGTCCTGACTTTC. Full variable domain (missing parts from reference TRBV12-5 and TRBJ2-6): DARVTQTPRHKVTEMGQEVTMRCQPILGHNTVFWYRQTMMQGLELLAYFRNRAPLDDSGMPKDRFSAEMPDATLATLKIQPSEPRDSAVYFCTSAGSGANVLTFGAGSRLTVL.

Concerning this clonotype: Possible read error: a much larger clone is one base away. The chain has TRBV29-1 and TRBJ2-5; no clear D gene. The V end lost 3 bases, the J end lost 5 bases, and 16 bases lay between the germline ends. The CDR3 contains 14 residues. The V gene's germline CDR1 is SQVTM and CDR2 ANQGSEA. DNA for the CDR3: TGCAGCGTTGATGTTTGGGCGACAACGGAGACCCAGTACTTC. Translation gives CSVDVWATTETQYF.

Turning to this clonotype: No conserved phenylalanine or tryptophan ends this CDR3, so it is likely a read error. The rearrangement joins TRBV11-3 to TRBJ2-1, with a weak D call TRBD2 (5 bases). The CDR3 covers 15 residues. Germline CDR1 reads SGHNT; CDR2 reads YENEEA. The DNA of the CDR3 is TGTACCAGCAGCCCTCGGGGTAACGGGAACAATGAGCAGTTCCTC. Its protein is CTSSPRGNGNNEQFL.

With respect to this clonotype: Given a much more abundant clone one base away, this may be a read error. The genes are TRBV12-3 or TRBV12-4 and TRBJ1-1; D might be TRBD1 (5 bases). This CDR3 has 14 residues. Trimming stripped 4 bases from V and 1 base from J, with 10 bases between. CDR3: CASSSGGRNTEAFF. CDR3 DNA sequence: TGTGCCAGCAGTTCGGGGGGGAGGAACACTGAAGCTTTCTTT.

This clonotype was seen at least ten times. V and J are TRBV14 and TRBJ2-7, with 13 positions matching TRBD2. The CDR3 runs 15 residues. Trimming removed 0 bases from V and 8 bases from J; junction bases left unmatched: 4. Per the germline V gene, CDR1 is SGHDN and CDR2 is FVKESK. In nucleotides, the CDR3 is TGTGCCAGCAGCCAAGATGGGACTAGCGGGAAGCAGCAGTACTTC. This gives the protein CASSQDGTSGKQQYF.

This clonotype was found a few times. V is TRBV5-1 and J is TRBJ2-2; 8 positions match TRBD2. This CDR3 comprises 16 residues. V lost 4 bases to trimming and J lost 6 bases; unmatched junction nucleotides: 11. Per germline, CDR1 SGHRS and CDR2 YFSETQ. The CDR3, as DNA: TGCGCCAGCAGCCCGCGGTTATCGGGGGGGCCCGGGGAGCTGTTTTTT. This translates into CASSPRLSGGPGELFF.

On this clonotype: One end of the junction is discordant with germline, which a read error may explain. The rearrangement uses TRBV5-1 and TRBJ2-5; TRBD2 matches at 9 bases. The CDR3 consists of 17 residues. Germline CDR1 SGHRS, CDR2 YFSETQ. The DNA of the CDR3 is TGCACCAGCAGCTTTGGGCTAGCGGGAATCATCCAAGAGAGCCAGTACTTC. Its protein is CTSSFGLAGIIQESQYF.

This clonotype was seen more than once but under ten times. The chain combines TRBV28 with TRBJ1-3, with no clear D. CDR1 is MDHEN, CDR2 SYDVKM, per germline. The CDR3 is 13 residues long. Trimming stripped 3 bases from V and 1 base from J, with 4 bases between. The CDR3 spells CASSFSSGNTIYF. In DNA, the CDR3 is TGTGCCAGCAGTTTCAGTTCTGGAAACACCATATATTTT. Full variable domain (missing parts from reference TRBV28 and TRBJ1-3): DVKVTQSSRYLVKRTGEKVFLECVQDMDHENMFWYRQDPGLGLRLIYFSYDVKMKEKGDIPEGYSVSREKKERFSLILESASTNQTSMYLCASSFSSGNTIYFGEGSWLTVV.

This clonotype was seen many times. The rearrangement joins TRBV4-1 to TRBJ1-5; no definite D call. The CDR3 extends over 15 amino acids. Germline V CDR1 and CDR2: MGHRA, YSYEKL. V shed 0 bases and J shed 7 bases, with 13 bases lying between them. CDR3 sequence (DNA): TGCGCCAGCAGCCAAGATTGGGCATCGGGGCAGCCCCAGCATTTT. It is translated as CASSQDWASGQPQHF.

V is TRBV28 and J is TRBJ2-1; weak D call: TRBD2 (5 bases). V shed 5 bases and J shed 6 bases, with 23 bases lying between them. This CDR3 spans 17 amino acids. Germline CDR1 and CDR2: MDHEN and SYDVKM. The CDR3 reads CASSPRRSAPARNEQFF. CDR3 sequence (DNA): TGTGCCAGCAGTCCCCGGCGTAGCGCCCCGGCCCGCAATGAGCAGTTCTTC.

This clonotype was detected only once. A read error may produce the germline difference seen at one junction end. The V and J genes are TRBV11-2 and TRBJ2-1, with 15 bases aligning to TRBD2. Per germline, CDR1 SGHAT and CDR2 FQNNGV. This CDR3 contains 16 residues. The CDR3 DNA sequence: TGTGCCAGCAGCCACTGGACTAGCGGGAGGGGCAATGGGCAGTTCTTC. Its protein product is CASSHWTSGRGNGQFF.

This clonotype occurred many times. J is TRBJ1-2 and V is TRBV29-1, with 9 bases identical to TRBD1. The CDR3 runs to 16 residues. V shed 1 base and J 2 bases; nucleotides not matched to a gene: 8. Germline CDR1 SQVTM, CDR2 ANQGSEA. The CDR3 DNA reads TGCAGCGTTGAAGTGGTGCCGGGACAGGGAAACTATGGCTACACCTTC. This gives the protein CSVEVVPGQGNYGYTF. Supplemented by reference TRBV29-1 and TRBJ1-2, the full variable domain reads SAVISQKPSRDICQRGTSLTIQCQVDSQVTMMFWYRQQPGQSLTLIATANQGSEATYESGFVIDKFPISRPNLTFSTLTVSNMSPEDSSIYLCSVEVVPGQGNYGYTFGSGTRLTVV.

Comments on this clonotype: One junction end does not reproduce the germline sequence, and a read error may be involved. V and J are TRBV6-1 and TRBJ2-3; TRBD1 aligns across 9 bases. Germline CDR1 MNHNS, CDR2 SASEGT. This CDR3 region has 18 residues. CDR3 coding DNA: TGTTCCAGCAGTGACCTTCATGTGACAGGGGGGGTTCAAGATACGCAGTATTTT. This codes for CSSSDLHVTGGVQDTQYF.

The table lists this clonotype with many counts. DNA of the CDR3: TGTGCCAGCAGTGGTTCCAGCCACAATGAGCAGTTCTTC. Its protein is CASSGSSHNEQFF. The genes are TRBV6-1 and TRBJ2-1, with unresolved D. Trimming stripped 4 bases from V and 5 bases from J, with 9 bases between. Germline V gene data show CDR1 as MNHNS and CDR2 as SASEGT. The CDR3 is 13 residues long.

In its sample, this clonotype was seen a few times. The J gene is TRBJ2-5, the V gene TRBV6-1; no clear D gene. Germline assignment: CDR1 MNHNS and CDR2 SASEGT. The V and J ends lost 10 bases and 7 bases respectively, with 22 bases between them. The CDR3 contains 14 residues. CDR3: CAIPSRWFFGTQYF. DNA of the CDR3: TGTGCCATCCCCTCCCGGTGGTTTTTTGGGACCCAGTACTTC.